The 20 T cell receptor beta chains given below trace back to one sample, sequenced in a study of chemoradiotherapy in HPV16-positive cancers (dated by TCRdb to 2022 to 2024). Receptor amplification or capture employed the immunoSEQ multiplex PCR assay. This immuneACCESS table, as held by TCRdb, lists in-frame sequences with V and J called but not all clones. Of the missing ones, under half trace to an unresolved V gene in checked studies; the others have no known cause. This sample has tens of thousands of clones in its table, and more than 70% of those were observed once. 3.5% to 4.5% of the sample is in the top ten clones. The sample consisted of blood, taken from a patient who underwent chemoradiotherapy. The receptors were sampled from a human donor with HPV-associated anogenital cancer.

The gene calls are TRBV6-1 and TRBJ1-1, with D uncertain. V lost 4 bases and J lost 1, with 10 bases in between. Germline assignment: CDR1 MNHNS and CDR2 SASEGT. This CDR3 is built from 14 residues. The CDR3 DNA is TGTGCCAGCAGTGGTACAGCCCAGAACACTGAAGCTTTCTTT. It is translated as CASSGTAQNTEAFF.

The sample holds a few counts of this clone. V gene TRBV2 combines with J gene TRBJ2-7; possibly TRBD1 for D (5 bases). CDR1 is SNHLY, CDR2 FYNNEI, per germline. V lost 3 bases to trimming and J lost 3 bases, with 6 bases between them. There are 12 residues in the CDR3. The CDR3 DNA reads TGTGCCAGCAGTGACGACAGCTACGAGCAGTACTTC. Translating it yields CASSDDSYEQYF.

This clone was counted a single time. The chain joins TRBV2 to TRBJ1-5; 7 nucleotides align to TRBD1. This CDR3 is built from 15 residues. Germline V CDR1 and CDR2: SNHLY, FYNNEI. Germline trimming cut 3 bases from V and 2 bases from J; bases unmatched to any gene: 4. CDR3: CASSEPGQRNQPQHF. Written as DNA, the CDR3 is TGTGCCAGCAGTGAGCCGGGACAGCGCAATCAGCCCCAGCATTTT.

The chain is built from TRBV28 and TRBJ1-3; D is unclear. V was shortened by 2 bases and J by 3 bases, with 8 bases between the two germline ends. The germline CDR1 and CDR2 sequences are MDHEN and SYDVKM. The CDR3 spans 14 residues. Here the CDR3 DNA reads TGTGCCAGCAGTTTAAATGCCCTTGGAAACACCATATATTTT. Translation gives CASSLNALGNTIYF.

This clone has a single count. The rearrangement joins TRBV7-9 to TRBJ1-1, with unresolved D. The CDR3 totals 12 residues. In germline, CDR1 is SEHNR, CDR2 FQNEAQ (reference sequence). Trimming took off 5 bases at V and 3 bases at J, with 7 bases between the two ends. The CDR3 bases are TGTGCCAGCAGCCAAGCCGACACTGAAGCTTTCTTT. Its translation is CASSQADTEAFF.

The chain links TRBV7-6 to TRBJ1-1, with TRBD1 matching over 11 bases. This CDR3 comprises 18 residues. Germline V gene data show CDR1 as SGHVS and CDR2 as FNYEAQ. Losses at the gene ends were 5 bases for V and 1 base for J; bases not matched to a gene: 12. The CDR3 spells CASSPKGQGDGRNTEAFF. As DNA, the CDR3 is TGTGCCAGCAGCCCTAAGGGACAGGGGGACGGGAGGAACACTGAAGCTTTCTTT.

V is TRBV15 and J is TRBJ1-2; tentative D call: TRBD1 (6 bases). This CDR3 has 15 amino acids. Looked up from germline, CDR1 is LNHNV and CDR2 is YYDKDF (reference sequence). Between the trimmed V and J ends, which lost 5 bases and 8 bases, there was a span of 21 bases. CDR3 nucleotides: TGTGCCACCAGCGGGGGCCCAGACAGGTATTTAGGCTACACCTTC. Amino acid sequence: CATSGGPDRYLGYTF.

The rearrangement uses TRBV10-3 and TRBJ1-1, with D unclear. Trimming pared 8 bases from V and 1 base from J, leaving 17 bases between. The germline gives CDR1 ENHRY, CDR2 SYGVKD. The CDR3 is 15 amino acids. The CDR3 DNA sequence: TGTGCCATCGGACCCGGTATTACCCGGAACACTGAAGCTTTCTTT. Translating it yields CAIGPGITRNTEAFF.

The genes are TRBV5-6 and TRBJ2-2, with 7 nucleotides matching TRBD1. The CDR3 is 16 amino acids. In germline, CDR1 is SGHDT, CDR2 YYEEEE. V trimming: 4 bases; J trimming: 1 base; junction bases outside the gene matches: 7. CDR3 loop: CASSPPRTGNTGELFF. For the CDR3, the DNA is TGTGCCAGCAGCCCTCCACGGACAGGGAACACCGGGGAGCTGTTTTTT.

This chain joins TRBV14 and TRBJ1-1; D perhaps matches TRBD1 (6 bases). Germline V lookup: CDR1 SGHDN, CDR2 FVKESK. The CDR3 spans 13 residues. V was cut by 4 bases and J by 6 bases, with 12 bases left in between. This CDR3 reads CASSRDRTAEAFF. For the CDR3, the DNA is TGTGCCAGCAGCCGCGACAGGACGGCTGAAGCTTTCTTT.

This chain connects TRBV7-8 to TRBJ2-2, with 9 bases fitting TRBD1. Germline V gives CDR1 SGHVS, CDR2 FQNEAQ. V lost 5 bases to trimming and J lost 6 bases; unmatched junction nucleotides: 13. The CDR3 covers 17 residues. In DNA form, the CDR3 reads TGTGCCAGCAGCAACCCGGGACAGGGCCTTGTGGCCGGGGAGCTGTTTTTT. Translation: CASSNPGQGLVAGELFF.

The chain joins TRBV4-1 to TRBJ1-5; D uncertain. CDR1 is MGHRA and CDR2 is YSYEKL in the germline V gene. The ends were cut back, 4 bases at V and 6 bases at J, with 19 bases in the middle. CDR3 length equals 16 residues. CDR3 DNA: TGCGCCAGCAGCCCGTTGGGTGGGGTGGAGGGTCAGCCCCAGCATTTT. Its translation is CASSPLGGVEGQPQHF.

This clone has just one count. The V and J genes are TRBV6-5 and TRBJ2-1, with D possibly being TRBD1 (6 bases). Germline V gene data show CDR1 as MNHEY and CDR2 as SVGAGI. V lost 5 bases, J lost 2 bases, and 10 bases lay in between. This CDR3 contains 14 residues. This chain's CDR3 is CASSPWDTYNEQFF. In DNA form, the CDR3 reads TGTGCCAGCAGTCCCTGGGACACCTACAATGAGCAGTTCTTC.

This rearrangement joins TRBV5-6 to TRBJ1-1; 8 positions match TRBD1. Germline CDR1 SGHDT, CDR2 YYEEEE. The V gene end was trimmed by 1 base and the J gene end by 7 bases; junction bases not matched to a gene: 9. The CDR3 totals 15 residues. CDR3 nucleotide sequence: TGTGCCAGCAGCTTGAGTTACAGGGGGTTAAGTGAAGCTTTCTTT. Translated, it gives CASSLSYRGLSEAFF. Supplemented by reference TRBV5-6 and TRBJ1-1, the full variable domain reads DAGVTQSPTHLIKTRGQQVTLRCSPKSGHDTVSWYQQALGQGPQFIFQYYEEEERQRGNFPDRFSGHQFPNYSSELNVNALLLGDSALYLCASSLSYRGLSEAFFGQGTRLTVV.

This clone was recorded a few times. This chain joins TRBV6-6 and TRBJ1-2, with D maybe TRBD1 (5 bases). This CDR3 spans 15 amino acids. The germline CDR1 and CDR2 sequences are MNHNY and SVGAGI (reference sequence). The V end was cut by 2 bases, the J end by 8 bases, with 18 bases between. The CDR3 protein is CASSYRPGKSDGYTF. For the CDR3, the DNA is TGTGCCAGCAGTTACAGGCCAGGGAAATCGGACGGCTACACCTTC.

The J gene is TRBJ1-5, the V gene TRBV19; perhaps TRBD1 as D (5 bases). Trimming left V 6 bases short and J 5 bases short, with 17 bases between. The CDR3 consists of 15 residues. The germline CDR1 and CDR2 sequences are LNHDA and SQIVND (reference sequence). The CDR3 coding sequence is TGTGCCAGTAGAGAAAGGGACGGCTACTATCAGCCCCAGCATTTT. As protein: CASRERDGYYQPQHF.

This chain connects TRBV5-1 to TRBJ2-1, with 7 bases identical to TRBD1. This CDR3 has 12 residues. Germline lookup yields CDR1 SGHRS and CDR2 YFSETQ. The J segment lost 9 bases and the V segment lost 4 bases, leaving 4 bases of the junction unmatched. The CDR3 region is CASSLDRAEQFF. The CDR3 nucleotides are TGCGCCAGCAGCCTAGACAGGGCTGAGCAGTTCTTC.

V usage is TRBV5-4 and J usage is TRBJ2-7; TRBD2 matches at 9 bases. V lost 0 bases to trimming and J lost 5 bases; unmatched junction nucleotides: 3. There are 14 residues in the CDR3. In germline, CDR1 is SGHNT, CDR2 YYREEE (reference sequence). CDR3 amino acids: CASSLEREENEQYF. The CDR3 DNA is TGTGCCAGCAGCTTGGAGCGGGAGGAGAACGAGCAGTACTTC.

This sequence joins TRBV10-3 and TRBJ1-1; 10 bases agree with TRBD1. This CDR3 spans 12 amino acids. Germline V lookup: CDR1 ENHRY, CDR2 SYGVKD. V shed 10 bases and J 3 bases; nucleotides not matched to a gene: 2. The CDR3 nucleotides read TGTGCCACCGGGACAGGGGACACTGAAGCTTTCTTT. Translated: CATGTGDTEAFF.

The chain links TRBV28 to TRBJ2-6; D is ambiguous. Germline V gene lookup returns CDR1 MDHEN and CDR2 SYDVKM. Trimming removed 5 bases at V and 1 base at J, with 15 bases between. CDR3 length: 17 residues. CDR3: CASSTTRRGSGANVLTF. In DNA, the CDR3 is TGTGCCAGCAGTACTACGAGACGAGGATCTGGGGCCAACGTCCTGACTTTC.